These T cell receptor beta chains were read from a single sample in a study of CD8 T cells in ankylosing spondylitis. TCRdb redid the calling of the 5' RACE reads with MiXCR, one entry per CDR3 protein. The sample includes around 770,000 distinct CDR3 sequences, 12% of them seen just once. The source material was blood, either unsorted or a sorted T cell fraction (not recorded which). These receptors all come from a male donor with ankylosing spondylitis. CDR3s include the opening cysteine and the closing phenylalanine or tryptophan. D genes are given only for firm matches. Where a row states a size, it is once, few, many or the class of an expanded clone; other rows omit it.

size | D | J | V | CDR3
. | . | TRBJ2-3 | TRBV29-1 | CSVGGVVDTQYF
few | . | TRBJ2-7 | TRBV20-1 | CSARDGTLQQYF
. | . | TRBJ2-7 | TRBV18 | CASSPAAGYEQYF
few | . | TRBJ1-2 | TRBV7-3 | CASSLIPRVAGTHQGYTF
few | TRBD1 | TRBJ1-4 | TRBV6-2/TRBV6-3 | CASSNRGAEKLFF
. | TRBD2 | TRBJ2-1 | TRBV7-2 | CASSPELAETYNEQFF
. | . | TRBJ2-3 | TRBV20-1 | CSARDGPDTQYF
few | TRBD2 | TRBJ2-1 | TRBV12-3/TRBV12-4 | CASTSFVRLAGGSFYNEQFF
few | TRBD2 | TRBJ2-7 | TRBV18 | CASSPRLSGGAYEQYF
. | . | TRBJ1-5 | TRBV12-3/TRBV12-4 | CASSLRQGPGQPQHF
few | . | TRBJ2-3 | TRBV20-1 | CSEGTDSTDTQYF
. | TRBD1 | TRBJ2-5 | TRBV2 | CASRLGQGQETQYF
. | TRBD2 | TRBJ2-1 | TRBV15 | CATSRLGAGVGVWDNEQFF
many | . | TRBJ2-7 | TRBV7-9 | CASTTPPSYEQYF
few | TRBD2 | TRBJ2-1 | TRBV10-3 | CAIKLASSYNEQFF
many | . | TRBJ1-1 | TRBV20-1 | CSASKRGPGNTEAFF
few | TRBD2 | TRBJ2-3 | TRBV6-1 | CASRPRSGGPADTQYF
few | . | TRBJ2-5 | TRBV9 | CASSPDRLQETQYF
. | . | TRBJ1-2 | TRBV5-6 | CASSLPRGGLSYGYTF
few | . | TRBJ2-3 | TRBV20-1 | CSALRAVPGSTQYF
few | . | TRBJ1-5 | TRBV4-1 | CASSRVGVNSNQPQHF
few | . | TRBJ2-7 | TRBV6-5 | CASSYSPGRAYEQYF
. | TRBD2 | TRBJ2-1 | TRBV11-1 | CASSRILAGGGNEQFF
few | . | TRBJ2-1 | TRBV5-1 | CASSPLRVGYNEQFF
. | . | TRBJ1-1 | TRBV20-1 | CSARGQGWYTEAFF
. | TRBD2 | TRBJ2-1 | TRBV20-1 | CSGLAGGREQFF
. | . | TRBJ2-5 | TRBV29-1 | CSGATGLQETQYF
many | . | TRBJ2-7 | TRBV18 | CASSTRISEQYF
. | TRBD2 | TRBJ2-1 | TRBV24-1 | CATSDQTSGTLNEQFF
. | TRBD1 | TRBJ2-2 | TRBV10-3 | CAINRRGTGNTGELFF
many | TRBD1 | TRBJ2-2 | TRBV29-1 | CSARTGTGELFF
few | TRBD1 | TRBJ2-5 | TRBV9 | CASSVGGTGAGETQYF
. | . | TRBJ2-6 | TRBV7-2 | CASSEGGPGANVLTF
. | TRBD2 | TRBJ2-5 | TRBV20-1 | CSPDAGGMGETQYF
many | . | TRBJ1-1 | TRBV5-1 | CASSLRLVDTEAFF
few | . | TRBJ1-4 | TRBV6-1 | CASRDSLAKKLFF
. | TRBD1 | TRBJ1-2 | TRBV15 | CATSARQGARRNYGYTF
few | . | TRBJ2-3 | TRBV20-1 | CSARGPWGDTQYF
few | TRBD1 | TRBJ1-5 | TRBV28 | CASTRQGALSNQPQHF
. | . | TRBJ2-3 | TRBV20-1 | CSASGIPKDTQYF
many | TRBD2 | TRBJ2-1 | TRBV11-2 | CASSWGLAGAAKDNEQFF
. | TRBD2 | TRBJ2-1 | TRBV27 | CASNGRERSYNEQFF
many | . | TRBJ2-2 | TRBV7-2 | CASSLSAGQTGELFF
. | . | TRBJ2-3 | TRBV20-1 | CSARYEVGTDTQYF
few | . | TRBJ2-7 | TRBV2 | CASAGPRTAYEQYF
. | TRBD2 | TRBJ2-3 | TRBV20-1 | CSAFLLGTSGTADTQYF
many | . | TRBJ2-5 | TRBV5-6 | CASSLAYPAQETQYF
. | TRBD2 | TRBJ2-3 | TRBV24-1 | CATSDSHGTSGSLDTQYF
many | TRBD1 | TRBJ2-7 | TRBV28 | CASSSGQGGSYEQYF